This entry lists 16 T cell receptor beta chains sequenced from one sample in a study of Ad26.COV2.S vaccination and SARS-CoV-2 variants. Treatment given: around 19 received Ad26.COV2.S at low or high dose, single or two shots; 5 received placebo; per-sample allocation not given. Each sample was drawn 63 days after the first injection (of vaccine or placebo). Profiled with immunoSEQ multiplex PCR; TCRdb holds only in-frame clones, not every one. Here the sample spans about 390,000 clones, 92% being singletons. The specimen comprised peripheral blood, sampled in a trial of Ad26.COV2.S vaccine versus placebo. These receptors originate from a person aged 18-60 years who received the Ad26.COV2.S COVID-19 vaccine or a placebo.

The CDR3 bases are TGTGCCACCAGTCTCCGGGCACCGGGCACTGAAGCTTTCTTT. It codes for CATSLRAPGTEAFF. The V gene is TRBV24-1, the J gene TRBJ1-1; no definite D call. From germline, CDR1 is KGHDR and CDR2 SFDVKD. The V gene lost 6 bases and the J gene lost 4 bases, with 14 bases spanning the gap. This CDR3 region has 14 residues.

This clone has only a few counts. The CDR3 protein is CASSIGNEGHLNSPLHF. The CDR3 coding sequence is TGTGCCAGTAGTATAGGCAACGAGGGCCACCTAAATTCACCCCTCCACTTT. The chain links TRBV19 to TRBJ1-6; no clear D. In germline, CDR1 is LNHDA, CDR2 SQIVND (reference sequence). V lost 1 base, J lost 7 bases, and 17 bases lay in between. This CDR3 region has 17 residues.

This chain joins TRBV7-2 and TRBJ1-3, with TRBD1 matching 7 bases. The CDR3 contains 15 residues. CDR1 and CDR2 from the germline V gene are SGHTA and FQGNSA. J gave up 2 bases and V 4 bases, and 5 bases lay outside the gene matches. Here the CDR3 reads CASSSTDRPGNTIYF. DNA of the CDR3: TGTGCCAGCAGCTCGACGGACAGGCCTGGAAACACCATATATTTT.

The CDR3 DNA follows: TGTGCCAGCAGCGTAGGTAGGGACGGCTATGGCTACACCTTC. Translation: CASSVGRDGYGYTF. V usage is TRBV9 and J usage is TRBJ1-2; D may be TRBD1 (5 bases). With 0 bases removed from V and 4 bases from J, the gap between germline ends came to 10 bases. The CDR3 is 14 residues long. Germline V gene sequence: CDR1 SGDLS, CDR2 YYNGEE.

The CDR3 DNA reads as TGTGCCAGCAGTGTACAGGGAGGTACTGAAGCTTTCTTT. Translated, it gives CASSVQGGTEAFF. V usage is TRBV12-3 or TRBV12-4 and J usage is TRBJ1-1; weak D call: TRBD1 (6 bases). The V and J ends lost 5 bases and 5 bases respectively, with 12 bases between them. The CDR3 length is 13 residues.

The chain's CDR3 is CASSLLVAPSGVSLGNEQFF. As DNA, the CDR3 is TGCGCCAGCAGCTTGCTCGTGGCCCCTAGCGGGGTCTCCCTGGGCAATGAGCAGTTCTTC. The chain recombines TRBV5-1 with TRBJ2-1; 9 bases line up with TRBD2. The V and J ends lost 1 base and 6 bases, in that order; junction bases with no gene match: 20. This CDR3 has 20 amino acids. In germline, CDR1 is SGHRS, CDR2 YFSETQ.

This chain uses TRBV5-6 with TRBJ2-2; TRBD1 agrees at 7 bases. Trimming cost V 2 bases and J 8 bases; bases outside gene matches: 15. The length of the CDR3 is 17 residues. The germline V gene encodes CDR1 SGHDT and CDR2 YYEEEE. The DNA for the CDR3 is TGTGCCAGCAGCTTTAGGGGGCGAATCATTATAACGGGGGAGCTGTTTTTT. This encodes CASSFRGRIIITGELFF.

V and J are TRBV6-2 or TRBV6-3 and TRBJ2-1, with D uncertain. CDR3 length equals 15 residues. The germline V and J ends were trimmed by 2 bases and 4 bases, with 12 bases remaining between them. Germline CDR1 reads MNHEY; CDR2 reads SVGEGT. The CDR3 is CASSYAPAEYNEQFF. The CDR3 DNA reads as TGTGCCAGCAGTTACGCTCCAGCCGAATACAATGAGCAGTTCTTC.

The chain recombines TRBV6-8 with TRBJ2-7, with 9 bases aligning to TRBD1. Germline lookup yields CDR1 MNHGY and CDR2 SAAAGT. Trimming at V came to 10 bases and at J to 4 bases, leaving 14 bases not matched to a gene. The CDR3 has 15 amino acids. The CDR3 DNA sequence: TGTGCCACCTCCTCCATGGGACAGGGCCAATACGAGCAGTACTTC. It encodes CATSSMGQGQYEQYF.

The CDR3 DNA is TGTGCCAGCAGTGGGGACAGGGGGTCCTACGAGCAGTACTTC. Amino acids: CASSGDRGSYEQYF. The chain couples TRBV5-6 to TRBJ2-7, with 11 bases aligning to TRBD1. The V gene end was trimmed by 5 bases and the J gene end by 1 base; junction bases not matched to a gene: 2. This CDR3 has 14 amino acids. Per the germline V gene, CDR1 is SGHDT and CDR2 is YYEEEE.

V and J are TRBV6-1 and TRBJ1-5, with TRBD1 identical over 10 bases. The CDR3 sequence is 16 residues long. Looked up from germline, CDR1 is MNHNS and CDR2 is SASEGT. Trimming at V came to 4 bases and at J to 4 bases, leaving 7 bases not matched to a gene. The DNA for the CDR3 is TGTGCCAGCAGTGCCGGCTGGGACAGGGGAAATCAGCCCCAGCATTTT. Amino acids: CASSAGWDRGNQPQHF.

Note on this clone: One junction end disagrees with the germline gene, perhaps due to a read error. The rearrangement uses TRBV2 and TRBJ2-5; possible D gene TRBD1, 6 bases. Germline V gene lookup returns CDR1 SNHLY and CDR2 FYNNEI. The CDR3 covers 13 residues. The CDR3 is CASSQGVGTTVNF. CDR3 DNA sequence: TGTGCCAGCAGCCAAGGGGTAGGGACAACGGTAAACTTC.

The chain is built from TRBV5-5 and TRBJ2-2; no clear D gene. CDR3 length equals 13 residues. V was cut by 4 bases and J by 3 bases, with 7 bases left in between. Germline CDR1 reads SGHKS; CDR2 reads YYEKEE (reference sequence). The CDR3 loop reads CASSRAHTGELFF. CDR3 coding DNA: TGTGCCAGCAGCCGCGCTCACACCGGGGAGCTGTTTTTT.

Written as DNA, the CDR3 is TGTGCCAGCAGTACGTACCAAGAGACCCAGTACTTC. This gives the protein CASSTYQETQYF. This sequence joins TRBV6-2 or TRBV6-3 and TRBJ2-5; D is ambiguous. The length of the CDR3 is 12 residues. Deletions cut 5 bases from V and 0 bases from J, with 4 bases between. Germline V gives CDR1 MNHEY, CDR2 SVGEGT.

A word on this clone: Other nucleotide sequences in the sample specify the same CDR3. The chain combines TRBV5-1 with TRBJ1-2; 11 bases fit TRBD1. Germline V CDR1 and CDR2: SGHRS, YFSETQ. V lost 4 bases and J lost 4; bases outside the gene matches: 3. The CDR3 consists of 14 residues. The CDR3 sequence is CASSPGTGGYGYTF. In nucleotides, the CDR3 is TGCGCCAGCAGCCCCGGGACAGGGGGCTATGGCTACACCTTC. Looking up the rest from reference TRBV5-1 and TRBJ1-2 gives the full variable domain: KAGVTQTPRYLIKTRGQQVTLSCSPISGHRSVSWYQQTPGQGLQFLFEYFSETQRNKGNFPGRFSGRQFSNSRSEMNVSTLELGDSALYLCASSPGTGGYGYTFGSGTRLTVV.

This chain joins TRBV18 and TRBJ1-6; D uncertain. CDR1 and CDR2 (germline): KGHSH, LQKENI. V was clipped by 4 bases and J by 5 bases, with 18 bases between them. This CDR3 spans 17 amino acids. CDR3 nucleotides: TGTGCCAGCTCACGTCGGCAGATTGGGATTAATAATTCACCCCTCCACTTT. This codes for CASSRRQIGINNSPLHF.